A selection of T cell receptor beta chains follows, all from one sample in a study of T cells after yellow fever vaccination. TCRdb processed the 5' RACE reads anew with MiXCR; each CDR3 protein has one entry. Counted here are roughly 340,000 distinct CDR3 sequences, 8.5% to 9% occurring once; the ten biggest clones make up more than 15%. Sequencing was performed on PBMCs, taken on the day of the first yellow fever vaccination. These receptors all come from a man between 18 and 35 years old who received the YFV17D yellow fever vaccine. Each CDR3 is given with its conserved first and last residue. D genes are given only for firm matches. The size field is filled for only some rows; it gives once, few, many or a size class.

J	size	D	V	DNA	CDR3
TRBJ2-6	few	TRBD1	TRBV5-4	TGTGCCAGCAGCTTGATGCCGGGACAGGGGACTGGGGCCAACGTCCTGACTTTC	CASSLMPGQGTGANVLTF
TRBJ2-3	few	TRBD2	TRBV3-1	TGTGCCAGCAGCCGAGCGGGGGCAGATACGCAGTATTTT	CASSRAGADTQYF
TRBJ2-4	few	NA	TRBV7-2	TGTGCCAGCAGCCACGGATCCCTAGCCAAAAACATTCAGTACTTC	CASSHGSLAKNIQYF
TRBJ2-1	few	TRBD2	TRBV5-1	TGCGCCAGCAGCTTGGCCGGGACTAGCGGGGGGGCCTCCCAGGCGAATGAGCAGTTCTTC	CASSLAGTSGGASQANEQFF
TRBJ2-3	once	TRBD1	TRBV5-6	TGTGCCAGCAGCTTGGTGACAGGGTTGTACACAGATACGCAGTATTTT	CASSLVTGLYTDTQYF
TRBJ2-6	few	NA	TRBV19	TGTGCCAGTAGGGGATGGGGGGCCAACGTCCTGACTTTC	CASRGWGANVLTF
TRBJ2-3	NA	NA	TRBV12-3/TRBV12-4	TGTGCCAGCAGTTTCGCCGGGAACACAGATACGCAGTATTTT	CASSFAGNTDTQYF
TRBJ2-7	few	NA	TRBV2	TGTGCCAGCATCCCGGTCGGTCAACTAGAGCAGTACTTC	CASIPVGQLEQYF
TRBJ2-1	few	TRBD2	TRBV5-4	TGTGCCAGCAGCAAGGGACTAGGCGGCCCCCAGGGTAATGAGCAGTTCTTC	CASSKGLGGPQGNEQFF
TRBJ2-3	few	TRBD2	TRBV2	TGTGCCAGCAGTGAAACGGGGGGGCCACATACGCAGTATTTT	CASSETGGPHTQYF
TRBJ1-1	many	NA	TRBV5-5	TGTGCCAGCAGCGTGGGAGTAACTGAAGCTTTCTTT	CASSVGVTEAFF
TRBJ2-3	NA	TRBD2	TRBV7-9	TGTGCCAGCAGCTTACTGGCGGGGGGGCACGCAGATACGCAGTATTTT	CASSLLAGGHADTQYF
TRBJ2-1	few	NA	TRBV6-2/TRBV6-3	TGTGCCAGCAACCGACGTAGGGGGGCGCTGTGGAATGAGCAGTTCTTC	CASNRRRGALWNEQFF
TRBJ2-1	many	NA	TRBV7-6	TGTGCCAGCAGCTTAGAAGTCCTAAAGGGTCAAGCTGAGCAGTTCTTC	CASSLEVLKGQAEQFF
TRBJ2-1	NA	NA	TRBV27	TGTGCCAGCAGTTTAATAGGGGGAGACAATGAGCAGTTCTTC	CASSLIGGDNEQFF
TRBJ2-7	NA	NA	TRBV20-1	TGCAGTGCTAGAAGGACAGAAACCTACGAGCAGTACTTC	CSARRTETYEQYF
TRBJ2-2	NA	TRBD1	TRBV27	TGTGCCAGCAGTTTGCGGACAGGCCTTAGGGGGTGGGACACCGGGGAGCTGTTTTTT	CASSLRTGLRGWDTGELFF
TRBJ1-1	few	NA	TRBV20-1	TGCAGTGCGCCGACGGAGAACACTGAAGCTTTCTTT	CSAPTENTEAFF
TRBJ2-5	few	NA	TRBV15	TGTGCCACCAGCAGAGATCCCACCCGGGGGCAAGAGACCCAGTACTTC	CATSRDPTRGQETQYF
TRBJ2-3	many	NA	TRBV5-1	TGCGCCAGCGCGTCTAGCGCCACAGATACGCAGTATTTT	CASASSATDTQYF
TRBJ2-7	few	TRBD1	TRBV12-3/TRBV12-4	TGTGCCAGCAGTTTAAGACAGGGAGCCCTCCTCGAGCAGTACTTC	CASSLRQGALLEQYF
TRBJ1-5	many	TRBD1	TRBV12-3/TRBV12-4	TGTGCCAGCAGGGAAACAGGGGGACCACAGCCCCAGCATTTT	CASRETGGPQPQHF
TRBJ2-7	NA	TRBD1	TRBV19	TGTGCCAGTAGTATGGAATCGATCGGGACAGGGGGCAATTACGAGCAGTACTTC	CASSMESIGTGGNYEQYF
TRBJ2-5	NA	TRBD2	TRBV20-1	TGCAGTGCTAGGGAAAGGGGACTAGAACAAGAGACCCAGTACTTC	CSARERGLEQETQYF
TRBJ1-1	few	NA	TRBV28	TGTGCCAGCCGGTCGGGGGCTGCTGAAGCTTTCTTT	CASRSGAAEAFF
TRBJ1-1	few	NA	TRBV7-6	TGTGCCAGCAGGTCTGCAAGGGACACTGAAGCTTTCTTT	CASRSARDTEAFF
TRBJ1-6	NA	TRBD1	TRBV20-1	TGCAGTGCCAAGTCGCCGGGACAGGGTTTGTCACCCCTCCACTTT	CSAKSPGQGLSPLHF
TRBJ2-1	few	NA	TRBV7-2	TGTGCCAGCAGCTTGGGAAGCGGCTCCTACAATGAGCAGTTCTTC	CASSLGSGSYNEQFF
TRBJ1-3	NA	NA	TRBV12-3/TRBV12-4	TGTGCCAGCAGATATGGCGGGGCTGATGGAAACACCATATATTTT	CASRYGGADGNTIYF
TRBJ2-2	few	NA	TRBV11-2	TGTGCCAGCAGCTTATGGCGGGGTCATGACACCGGGGAGCTGTTTTTT	CASSLWRGHDTGELFF
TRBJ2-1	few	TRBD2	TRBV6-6	TGTGCCAGCTGGGTTAGCGGGGGAGACCGTCGGTTCTTC	CASWVSGGDRRFF
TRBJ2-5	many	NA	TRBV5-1	TGCGCCAGGCCCGTTAGGGGCCCCGAGGAGACCCAGTACTTC	CARPVRGPEETQYF
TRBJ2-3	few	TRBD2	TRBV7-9	TGTGCCAGCAGCCAGGCGGCTAGCGGGACCCGGCCCCCGCAGTATTTT	CASSQAASGTRPPQYF
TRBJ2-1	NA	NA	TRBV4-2	TGTGCCAGCAGCCAAGTATACGGGAGCTCCTACAATGAGCAGTTCTTC	CASSQVYGSSYNEQFF
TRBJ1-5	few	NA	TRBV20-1	TGCAGTGCTAAGACCGGAGTCGGTTATAGCAATCAGCCCCAGCATTTT	CSAKTGVGYSNQPQHF
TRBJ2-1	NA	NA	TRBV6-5	TGTGCCAGCAGTTACTCGAGTGGGTTAGCTGGAATGAATGAGCAGTTCTTC	CASSYSSGLAGMNEQFF
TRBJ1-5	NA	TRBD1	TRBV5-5	TGTGCCAGCAGCCTCGGCATGACAGGGTGGAATCAGCCCCAGCATTTT	CASSLGMTGWNQPQHF
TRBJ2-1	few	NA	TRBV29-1	TGCAGCGTCGCGATATACAGGCTCAACAATGAGCAGTTCTTC	CSVAIYRLNNEQFF
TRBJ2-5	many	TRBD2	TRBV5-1	TGCGCCAGCAGCCTGACTAGCGGGGGCGAGCAGACCCAGTACTTC	CASSLTSGGEQTQYF
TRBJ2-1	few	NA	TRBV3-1	TGTGCCAGCAGCCTGGGACCCCATGAGCAGTTCTTC	CASSLGPHEQFF
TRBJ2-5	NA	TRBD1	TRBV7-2	TGTGCCAGCAGCTTAATGCAGGGGGCGGAAGGGACCCAGTACTTC	CASSLMQGAEGTQYF
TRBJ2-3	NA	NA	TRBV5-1	TGCGCCAGCGGGAGGAGCGGATCTAGCACAAATACGCAGTATTTT	CASGRSGSSTNTQYF
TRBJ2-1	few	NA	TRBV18	TGTGCCAGCTCACCACCTCCACAGATCTACAATGAGCAGTTCTTC	CASSPPPQIYNEQFF
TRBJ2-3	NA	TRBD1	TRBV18	TGTGCCAGCTCACGCCAACCCGGGACAGAGCAGTATTTT	CASSRQPGTEQYF
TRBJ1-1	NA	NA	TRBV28	TGTGCCAGCAGTTTGTCGGGGCGGGGAACTGAAGCTTTCTTT	CASSLSGRGTEAFF
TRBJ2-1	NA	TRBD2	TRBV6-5	TGTGCCAGCAGTTACTTCGGGACTAGCGGGGGGGGTCTGTACAATGAGCAGTTCTTC	CASSYFGTSGGGLYNEQFF
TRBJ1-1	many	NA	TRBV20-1	TGCAGTGCTCCACCTGCGGGGTACGCTGAAGCTTTCTTT	CSAPPAGYAEAFF
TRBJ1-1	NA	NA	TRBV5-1	TGCGCCAGCAGCTTCGACAGCCTAAACACTGAAGCTTTCTTT	CASSFDSLNTEAFF
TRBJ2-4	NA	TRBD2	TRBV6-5	TGTGCCAGCAGTTACTTGGGACTAGGGGTCATTCAGTACTTC	CASSYLGLGVIQYF
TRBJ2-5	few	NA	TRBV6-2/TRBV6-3	TGTGCCAGCAAAGACCAAGAGACCCAGTACTTC	CASKDQETQYF
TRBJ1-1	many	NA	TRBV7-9	TGTGCCAGCAGCTTTATACAGGACACTGAAGCTTTCTTT	CASSFIQDTEAFF
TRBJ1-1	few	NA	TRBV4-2	TGTGCCAGCAGCCCCACACGGGGGGTAAACACTGAAGCTTTCTTT	CASSPTRGVNTEAFF
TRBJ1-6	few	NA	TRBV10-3	TGTGCCATCAGTGAGGCTGTCTATAATTCACCCCTCCACTTT	CAISEAVYNSPLHF
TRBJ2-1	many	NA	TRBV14	TGTGCCAGCAGAAATAACGGGCCGGGGAATGAGCAGTTCTTC	CASRNNGPGNEQFF
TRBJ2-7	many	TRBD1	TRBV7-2	TGTGCCAGCAGCTTCGGGACAGGGGTTATCTACGAGCAGTACTTC	CASSFGTGVIYEQYF